Listed below are T cell receptor beta chains from one sample, sequenced in a study of multiple sclerosis patients with progressive multifocal leukoencephalopathy. The table came from immunoSEQ multiplex PCR; TCRdb's copy has only in-frame clones and leaves some out. Among tens of thousands of clones listed, approximately 90% were seen once. The specimen was PBMCs. The source is a human donor with multiple sclerosis. Each CDR3 is given with its conserved first and last residue. A D gene is named only where the DNA matches it firmly. Expanded clones get a size class; other rows say once, few or many, or leave the size out.

J: TRBJ1-1; D: -; size: -; V: TRBV11-1; DNA: TGTGCCAGCAGCCTCCAGACGGGGATCCCTGAAGCTTTCTTT; CDR3: CASSLQTGIPEAFF
J: TRBJ2-3; D: -; size: -; V: TRBV5-5; DNA: TGTGCCAGCAGCTTGGGAGTCAGTCTCTCCAGTGATACGCAGTATTTT; CDR3: CASSLGVSLSSDTQYF
J: TRBJ2-7; D: -; size: few; V: TRBV6-1; DNA: TGTGCCAGCAGTGGCCGGGACCGACGAACCTACGAGCAGTACTTC; CDR3: CASSGRDRRTYEQYF
J: TRBJ2-1; D: -; size: -; V: TRBV12-5; DNA: TGTGCTAGTGGTTTGAAGATGGACTACCTCTCCTACAATGAGCAGTTCTTC; CDR3: CASGLKMDYLSYNEQFF
J: TRBJ2-5; D: -; size: -; V: TRBV6-1; DNA: TGTGCCAGCACCAGACAGAGGGGGGGCCAGGAGACCCAGTACTTC; CDR3: CASTRQRGGQETQYF
J: TRBJ2-3; D: TRBD2; size: -; V: TRBV7-6; DNA: TGTGCCAGCAGCGCCACTAGCGGGGGGCTAGGTATAACAGATACGCAGTATTTT; CDR3: CASSATSGGLGITDTQYF
J: TRBJ1-6; D: -; size: -; V: TRBV7-9; DNA: TGTGCCAGCAGCTCTGACAGGTTAAGTAATTCACCCCTCCACTTT; CDR3: CASSSDRLSNSPLHF
J: TRBJ2-5; D: -; size: once; V: TRBV6-1; DNA: TGTGCCAGCAGTGAAGTGTGGAGCCAAGAGACCCAGTACTTC; CDR3: CASSEVWSQETQYF
J: TRBJ2-7; D: -; size: -; V: TRBV5-6; DNA: TGTGCCAGCAGCTTGGGCTTAAATTCCGTCACCTACGAGCAGTACTTC; CDR3: CASSLGLNSVTYEQYF
J: TRBJ2-2; D: -; size: few; V: TRBV9; DNA: TGTGCCAGCAGCGTCGTTACAGGAGACATCACCGGGGAGCTGTTTTTT; CDR3: CASSVVTGDITGELFF
J: TRBJ2-5; D: -; size: -; V: TRBV30; DNA: TGTGCCTGGAGTGTAACCAAATGGGAGACCCAGTACTTC; CDR3: CAWSVTKWETQYF
J: TRBJ1-5; D: -; size: once; V: TRBV4-1; DNA: TGCGCCAGCAGCCACCCTAAACCCCGGGGCAGGGGAAATCAGCCCCAGCATTTT; CDR3: CASSHPKPRGRGNQPQHF
J: TRBJ1-5; D: -; size: -; V: TRBV5-8; DNA: TGTGCCAGCAGCTTGATAGGGCGGATAAATCAGCCCCAGCATTTT; CDR3: CASSLIGRINQPQHF
J: TRBJ1-1; D: -; size: -; V: TRBV10-3; DNA: TGTGCCATCAGTGTGAATGGCTTCGACACTGAAGCTTTCTTT; CDR3: CAISVNGFDTEAFF
J: TRBJ1-1; D: TRBD1; size: -; V: TRBV29-1; DNA: TGCAGCATCCCCGGAGCAGGGGGTCGCATGAACACTGAAGCTTTCTTT; CDR3: CSIPGAGGRMNTEAFF
J: TRBJ1-1; D: -; size: -; V: TRBV7-9; DNA: TGTGCCAGCAGCCCCCGGGCAAAACCCATGAACACTGAAGCTTTCTTT; CDR3: CASSPRAKPMNTEAFF
J: TRBJ2-1; D: TRBD2; size: -; V: TRBV7-9; DNA: TGTGCCAGCAGCTTAATGGCGGGGGAAGACAATGAGCAGTTCTTC; CDR3: CASSLMAGEDNEQFF
J: TRBJ1-2; D: -; size: -; V: TRBV6-5; DNA: TGTGCCAGCAGTTACCACAGGGAAACCTATGGCTACACCTTC; CDR3: CASSYHRETYGYTF
J: TRBJ1-2; D: TRBD1; size: -; V: TRBV27; DNA: TGTGCCAGCACCTCCCTCGACAGGGTATCTGGCTACACCTTC; CDR3: CASTSLDRVSGYTF
J: TRBJ2-1; D: TRBD1; size: -; V: TRBV7-9; DNA: TGTGCCAGCAGCTTCCGACAGGGGAGATTCAATGAGCAGTTCTTC; CDR3: CASSFRQGRFNEQFF
J: TRBJ1-4; D: TRBD1; size: -; V: TRBV6-5; DNA: TGTGCCAGCAGTTACGGACAGGGCACTAATGAAAAACTGTTTTTT; CDR3: CASSYGQGTNEKLFF
J: TRBJ1-6; D: TRBD1; size: -; V: TRBV5-6; DNA: TGTGCCAGCAGCTTGGTTGAGGGGGCGACTTATAATTCACCCCTCCACTTT; CDR3: CASSLVEGATYNSPLHF
J: TRBJ1-3; D: TRBD1; size: once; V: TRBV12-5; DNA: TGTGCTAGTGGTCCCGGGACAGGGAGAAGGGGAAACACCATATATTTT; CDR3: CASGPGTGRRGNTIYF
J: TRBJ2-1; D: TRBD2; size: -; V: TRBV4-2; DNA: TGTGCCAGCAGCGCCCGGGGGGACCCCTACAATGAGCAGTTCTTC; CDR3: CASSARGDPYNEQFF
J: TRBJ2-3; D: -; size: -; V: TRBV5-8; DNA: TGTGCCAGCAGCTTGTTAGGCGTTCCTAGCACAGATACGCAGTATTTT; CDR3: CASSLLGVPSTDTQYF
J: TRBJ1-5; D: -; size: -; V: TRBV6-6; DNA: TGTGCCAGCAGTTACTCGACGGGAGGCAATCAGCCCCAGCATTTT; CDR3: CASSYSTGGNQPQHF
J: TRBJ1-4; D: TRBD1; size: -; V: TRBV5-1; DNA: TGCGCCAGCAGCGGACAGGGAATAGCCACTAATGAAAAACTGTTTTTT; CDR3: CASSGQGIATNEKLFF
J: TRBJ2-2; D: TRBD1; size: few; V: TRBV6-4; DNA: TGTGCCAGCAGGGGGACAGGGGACACCGGGGAGCTGTTTTTT; CDR3: CASRGTGDTGELFF
J: TRBJ2-3; D: -; size: -; V: TRBV5-6; DNA: TGTGCCAGCAGCGGTACGTGGGGGAGCACAGATACGCAGTATTTT; CDR3: CASSGTWGSTDTQYF
J: TRBJ1-2; D: TRBD1; size: -; V: TRBV5-1; DNA: TGCGCCAGCAGCTTGGAAGGACAGGGGATACAATCGGGGGGCTACACCTTC; CDR3: CASSLEGQGIQSGGYTF
J: TRBJ1-2; D: -; size: -; V: TRBV6-5; DNA: TGTGCCAGCAGTTACTCGATCTCGGAGGGCGGTGAGGGCTACACCTTC; CDR3: CASSYSISEGGEGYTF
J: TRBJ1-2; D: TRBD1; size: -; V: TRBV11-2; DNA: TGTGCCAGCAGCCTGGGACAGGGGGCCGATGGCTACGCCTTC; CDR3: CASSLGQGADGYAF
J: TRBJ1-3; D: -; size: -; V: TRBV7-2; DNA: TGTGCCAGCAGCTTATACGGAGTGGACTCTGGAAACACCATATATTTT; CDR3: CASSLYGVDSGNTIYF
J: TRBJ2-3; D: TRBD2; size: -; V: TRBV6-1; DNA: TGTGCCAGCAGTGCCTCCGGGACTAGTGTAGATACGCAGTATTTT; CDR3: CASSASGTSVDTQYF
J: TRBJ2-1; D: TRBD2; size: -; V: TRBV4-3; DNA: TGCGCCAGCAGCCCCGGAGGACTAGCGGCCTCCTACAATGAGCAGTTCTTC; CDR3: CASSPGGLAASYNEQFF
J: TRBJ1-1; D: -; size: -; V: TRBV19; DNA: TGTGCCAGTAGTTCAGGACAGACAATAAACACTGAAGCTTTCTTT; CDR3: CASSSGQTINTEAFF
J: TRBJ1-3; D: -; size: few; V: TRBV5-1; DNA: TGCGCCAGCAGCTTGGGTACGGGAAACACCATATATTTT; CDR3: CASSLGTGNTIYF
J: TRBJ2-3; D: TRBD2; size: -; V: TRBV6-1; DNA: TGTGCCAGCAGGAGAGCGGGGGGGCCGTCAGATACGCAGTATTTT; CDR3: CASRRAGGPSDTQYF
J: TRBJ1-1; D: TRBD1; size: -; V: TRBV6-1; DNA: TGTGCCAGCAGGACCGTGACAGGGGGCACTGAAGCTTTCTTT; CDR3: CASRTVTGGTEAFF
J: TRBJ1-5; D: -; size: -; V: TRBV5-8; DNA: TGTGCCAGCAGCGCTATTCAGCCCCAGCATTTT; CDR3: CASSAIQPQHF
J: TRBJ1-1; D: -; size: -; V: TRBV5-1; DNA: TGCGCCAGCAGCCCGGAGGGTAAAACACGGTCGGGCACTGAAGCTTTCTTT; CDR3: CASSPEGKTRSGTEAFF
J: TRBJ1-1; D: -; size: -; V: TRBV10-3; DNA: TGTGCCATCAGTGCCCAAGGGAACACTGAAGCTTTCTTT; CDR3: CAISAQGNTEAFF
J: TRBJ2-3; D: TRBD2; size: -; V: TRBV13; DNA: TGTGCCAGCAGCTCGACCTCCGGGACTAGCGGCACAGATACGCAGTATTTT; CDR3: CASSSTSGTSGTDTQYF
J: TRBJ1-2; D: -; size: -; V: TRBV27; DNA: TGTGCCAGCAGCTTGACCGGGGCATATGGCTACACCTTC; CDR3: CASSLTGAYGYTF
J: TRBJ1-2; D: TRBD1; size: -; V: TRBV18; DNA: TGTGCCAGCACTTCGTACAGGGGGGATGGCTACACCTTC; CDR3: CASTSYRGDGYTF
J: TRBJ2-1; D: -; size: -; V: TRBV10-3; DNA: TGTGCCATCAGTGAAGGGCGGAACTCCTACAATGAGCAGTTCTTC; CDR3: CAISEGRNSYNEQFF
J: TRBJ1-5; D: -; size: -; V: TRBV5-6; DNA: TGTGCCAGCAGCTTGGGTTGGCAGAGCAATCAGCCCCAGCATTTT; CDR3: CASSLGWQSNQPQHF
J: TRBJ2-7; D: -; size: -; V: TRBV2; DNA: TGTGCCAGCAGCTCGCCCGGGGGCCCCTACGAGCAGTACTTC; CDR3: CASSSPGGPYEQYF